This T cell receptor beta chain was identified during a study of identical twins. Points from the study as a whole: Twins' surplus sharing was weaker for beta out-of-frame sequences. Memory repertoires showed no such pattern, whereas abundant cord blood beta clonotypes carried fewer insertions.

The donors were all healthy and Caucasian. MiXCR, run by TCRdb on the 5' RACE reads, gives a single entry per CDR3 protein. The sample lists roughly 230,000 distinct CDR3 sequences, about 8.9% occurring once. CDR1 and CDR2 from the germline V gene are SEHNR and FQNEAQ (reference sequence). Trimming left V 0 bases short and J 0 bases short, with 8 bases between. The CDR3 is 16 residues long. This clonotype was seen more than once but under ten times. Its matching antigen is unknown. A further study also used this sample, focusing on yellow fever vaccine responses in identical twins. That study reports: Reportedly, the T cell response mounted by twins to vaccine seemed partly convergent, partly personalized.

The chain combines TRBV7-9 with TRBJ2-2; D unclear. Sample: CD8+ T cells sorted from blood. This receptor was taken from a woman aged 18-35 years in good health. The CDR3 protein is CASSLAMGPNTGELFF. The CDR3 coding sequence is TGTGCCAGCAGCTTAGCAATGGGCCCGAACACCGGGGAGCTGTTTTTT.